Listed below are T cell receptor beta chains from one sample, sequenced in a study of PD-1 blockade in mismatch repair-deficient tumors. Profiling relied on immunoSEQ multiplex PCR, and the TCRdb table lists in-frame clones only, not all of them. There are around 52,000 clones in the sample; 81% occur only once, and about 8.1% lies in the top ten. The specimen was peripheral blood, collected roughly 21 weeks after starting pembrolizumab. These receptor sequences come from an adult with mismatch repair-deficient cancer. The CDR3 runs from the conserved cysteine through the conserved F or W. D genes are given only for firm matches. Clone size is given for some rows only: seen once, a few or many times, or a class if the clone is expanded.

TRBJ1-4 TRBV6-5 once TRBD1 TGTGCCAGCAGCGACAGGGGGGGAAAACTGTTTTTT CASSDRGGKLFF
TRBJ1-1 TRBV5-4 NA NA TGTGCCAGCAGCTTGGATGGCAGACCACGGAACACTGAAGCTTTCTTT CASSLDGRPRNTEAFF
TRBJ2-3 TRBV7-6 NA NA TGTGCCAGCAGCTTGGGAGAGAGGAGGGGAGATACGCAGTATTTT CASSLGERRGDTQYF
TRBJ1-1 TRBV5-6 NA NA TGTGCCAGCAGCGCAATTATTACTCTGGGAGCTTTCTTT CASSAIITLGAFF
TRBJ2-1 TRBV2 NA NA TGTGCCAGCAGTGGACTATTCAATGAGCAGTTCTTC CASSGLFNEQFF
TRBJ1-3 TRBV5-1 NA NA TGCGCCAGCAGCTCGGTCCCCGACACTGGAAACACCATATATTTT CASSSVPDTGNTIYF
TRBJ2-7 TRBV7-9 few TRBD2 TGTGCCAGCAGCTCCGCGGGGGGAAGAACTACCTACGAGCAGTACTTC CASSSAGGRTTYEQYF
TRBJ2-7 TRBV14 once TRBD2 TGTGCCAGCAGCCAAGCTAGCGGGAGGGCCTACGAGCAGTACTTC CASSQASGRAYEQYF
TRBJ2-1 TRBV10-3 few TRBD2 TGTGCCATCAGAAAGCGGGAGCCCCCCAGTGAGCAGTTCTTC CAIRKREPPSEQFF
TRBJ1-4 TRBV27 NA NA TGTGCCAGCAGTCGGGATACTTCGAGTAATGAAAAACTGTTTTTT CASSRDTSSNEKLFF
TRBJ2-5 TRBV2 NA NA TGTGCCAGCAGTGGTCCGGGACCAAAACAAGAGACCCAGTACTTC CASSGPGPKQETQYF
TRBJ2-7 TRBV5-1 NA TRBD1 TGCGCCAGCGCTGGTGGGCAGGGGGACCTCTACGAGCAGTACTTC CASAGGQGDLYEQYF
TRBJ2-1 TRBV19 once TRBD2 TGTGCCAGTAGTGCGGGACTACAGCTTCTTAATGAGCAGTTCTTC CASSAGLQLLNEQFF
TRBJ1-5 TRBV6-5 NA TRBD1 TGTGCCAGCAGTCGACAGGGAGACAGGCAGCCCCAGCATTTT CASSRQGDRQPQHF
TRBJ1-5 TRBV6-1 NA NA TGTGCCAGCAGTAACTTAAATAGCAATCAGCCCCAGCATTTT CASSNLNSNQPQHF
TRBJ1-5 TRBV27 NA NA TGTGCCAGCAGTTTAAATTCACAGCCTGGCAATCAGCCCCAGCATTTT CASSLNSQPGNQPQHF
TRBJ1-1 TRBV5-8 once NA TGTGCCAGCAGCTTCGGTGTAGGGGGGTACCCTGAAGCTTTCTTT CASSFGVGGYPEAFF
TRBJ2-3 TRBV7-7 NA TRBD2 TGTGCTAGCAGCTTAGGAGGTAGCGGGAGCAAGGCAGATACGCAGTATTTT CASSLGGSGSKADTQYF
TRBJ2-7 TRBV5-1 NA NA TGCGCCAGCAGCGGCCCTCAGAGCTCCTACGAGCAGTACTTC CASSGPQSSYEQYF
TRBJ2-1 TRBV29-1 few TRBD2 TGCGGCGTGGCCGGACTAGCGGGAGGATCCGCCTACAATGAGCAGTTCTTC CGVAGLAGGSAYNEQFF
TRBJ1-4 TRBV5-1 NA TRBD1 TGCGCCAGCAGCGGGGACAGTGGGGTTGAAAAACTGTTTTTT CASSGDSGVEKLFF
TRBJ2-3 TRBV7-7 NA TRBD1 TGTGCTAGCAGCATATCCGGGACAGGGGAAGATACGCAGTATTTT CASSISGTGEDTQYF
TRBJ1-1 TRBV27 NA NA TGTGCCAGCACCGGGGCCACACCGGGCAAAGCTTTCTTT CASTGATPGKAFF
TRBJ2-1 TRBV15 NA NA TGTGCCACCAGCAGAGGGGGATCCTACAATGAGCAGTTCTTC CATSRGGSYNEQFF
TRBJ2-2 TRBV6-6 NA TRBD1 TGTGCCAGCAGTAGAGGGACAGGGAACACCGGGGAGCTGTTTTTT CASSRGTGNTGELFF
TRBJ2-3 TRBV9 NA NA TGTGCCAGCAGCGTAGACGGGAACACAGATACGCAGTATTTT CASSVDGNTDTQYF
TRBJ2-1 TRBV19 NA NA TGTGCCAGTACCAGGACGGGTTCCTACAATGAGCAGTTCTTC CASTRTGSYNEQFF
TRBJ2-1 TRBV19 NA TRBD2 TGTGCCAGTAGTAGTCGCCTAGCGGGAAACTACAATGAGCAGTTCTTC CASSSRLAGNYNEQFF
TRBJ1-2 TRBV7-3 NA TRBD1 TGTGCCAGCAGCCCTACCGGGACAGTAAACTATGGCTACACCTTC CASSPTGTVNYGYTF
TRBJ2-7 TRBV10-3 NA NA TGTGCCATCAGTGAGCTGAGGGTAACCAACGAGCAGTACTTC CAISELRVTNEQYF
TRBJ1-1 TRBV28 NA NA TGTGCCAGCATGCCCTGGGGGACGGTGGGGGACACTGAAGCTTTCTTT CASMPWGTVGDTEAFF
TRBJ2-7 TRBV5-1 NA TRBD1 TGCGCCAGCAGCTTCACAGGGGACGCGTCCTACGAGCAGTACTTC CASSFTGDASYEQYF
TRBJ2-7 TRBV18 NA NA TGTGCCAGCTCACAGGGTAACGAGCAGTACTTC CASSQGNEQYF
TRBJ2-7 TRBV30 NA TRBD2 TGTGCCTCATGGGTGGCTAGCGGGGGGGTTCTGGACGAGCAGTACTTC CASWVASGGVLDEQYF
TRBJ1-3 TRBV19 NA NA TGTGCCAGTGACACAGGCTCTGGAAACACCATATATTTT CASDTGSGNTIYF
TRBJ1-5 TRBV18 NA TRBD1 TGTGCCAGCTCACGGACAGGGGAGAGCAATCAGCCCCAGCATTTT CASSRTGESNQPQHF
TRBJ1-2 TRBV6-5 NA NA TGTGCCAGCAGTTACTCAGGGACCCCCAACGACTACACCTTC CASSYSGTPNDYTF
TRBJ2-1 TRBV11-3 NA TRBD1 TGTGCCAGCAGCACCCGGGACAGGATGGGTGAGCAGTTCTTC CASSTRDRMGEQFF
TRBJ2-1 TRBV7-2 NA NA TGTGCCAGCAGCTTCCGGGACTCTTACAATGAGCAGTTCTTC CASSFRDSYNEQFF
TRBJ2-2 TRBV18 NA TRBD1 TGTGCCAGCTCACCGGGACAGGGTGCCGGGGAGCTGTTTTTT CASSPGQGAGELFF
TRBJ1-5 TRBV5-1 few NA TGCGCCAGCAGCTTCGATGTGGGGCGGGAGCCCCAGCATTTT CASSFDVGREPQHF
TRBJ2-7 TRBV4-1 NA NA TGCGCCAGCAGCCAAGATCTAGGGGTTCGGCGAGAGCAGTACTTC CASSQDLGVRREQYF
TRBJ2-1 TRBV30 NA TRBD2 TGTGCCTGGAGTTCCCCAGCGGGAGGTTACAATGAGCAGTTCTTC CAWSSPAGGYNEQFF
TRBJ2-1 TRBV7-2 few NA TGTGCCAGCAGCTTAGCTTTGAAGAATGAGCAGTTCTTC CASSLALKNEQFF
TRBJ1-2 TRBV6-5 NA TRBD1 TGTGCCAGCAGCGAGACAGGGGGCGTAGAGGGCTACACCTTC CASSETGGVEGYTF
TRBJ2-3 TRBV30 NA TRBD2 TGTGCCTGGGACGGACTAGCGGGGGGCACAGATACGCAGTATTTT CAWDGLAGGTDTQYF
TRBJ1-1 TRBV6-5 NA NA TGTGCCAGCAAACTGAACACTGAAGCTTTCTTT CASKLNTEAFF
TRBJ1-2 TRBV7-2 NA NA TGTGCCAGCAGCCGACAGAACTATGGCTACACCTTC CASSRQNYGYTF
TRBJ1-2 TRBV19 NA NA TGTGCCAGTAGTCCGAGGGGCCTAAACTATGGCTACACCTTC CASSPRGLNYGYTF
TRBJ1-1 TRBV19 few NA TGTGCCAGTACAAAATTCCGGGAGGGGGGTCACACTGAAGCTTTCTTT CASTKFREGGHTEAFF
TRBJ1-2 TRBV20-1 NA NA TGCAGTGCTATCGGCGTTGGCGGCTACACCTTC CSAIGVGGYTF
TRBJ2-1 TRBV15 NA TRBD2 TGTGCCACCAGCAGAGGCCGACTAGCGGGATCCAACAATGAGCAGTTCTTC CATSRGRLAGSNNEQFF